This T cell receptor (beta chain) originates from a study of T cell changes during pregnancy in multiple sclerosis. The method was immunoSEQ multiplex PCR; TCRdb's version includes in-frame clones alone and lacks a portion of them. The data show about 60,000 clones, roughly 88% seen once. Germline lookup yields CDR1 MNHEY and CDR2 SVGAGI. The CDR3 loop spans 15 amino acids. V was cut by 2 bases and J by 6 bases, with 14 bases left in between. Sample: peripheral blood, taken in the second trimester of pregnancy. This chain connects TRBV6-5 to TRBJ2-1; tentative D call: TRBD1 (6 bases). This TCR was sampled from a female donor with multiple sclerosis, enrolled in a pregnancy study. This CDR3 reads CASSYVRGPSNEQFF. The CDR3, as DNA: TGTGCCAGCAGTTACGTCAGGGGACCAAGCAATGAGCAGTTCTTC.